This T cell receptor (beta chain) was documented in a study of blood T cell repertoires in COVID-19. Per the study methods: Estimated nucleated cell counts came from reference gene primer amplification. Sequencing was performed with immunoSEQ multiplex PCR; in TCRdb, only in-frame clones are kept and a portion is missing. V and J calls and clone size are copied from that table; D and trimming were computed from the DNA. The sample yields 250,000 to 400,000 clones, about 91% seen once. This CDR3 is 13 amino acids long. V lost 8 bases to trimming and J lost 1 base, with 10 bases between them. Germline V lookup: CDR1 MNHEY, CDR2 SVGAGI.

The specimen sequenced was peripheral blood. The sequence was obtained from a woman aged 25 to 39 with COVID-19, enrolled during active disease. The rearrangement joins TRBV6-5 to TRBJ2-3; D is perhaps TRBD2 (5 bases). This CDR3 is CASRGGRTDTQYF. The CDR3 coding sequence is TGTGCCAGCCGGGGTGGACGCACAGATACGCAGTATTTT.